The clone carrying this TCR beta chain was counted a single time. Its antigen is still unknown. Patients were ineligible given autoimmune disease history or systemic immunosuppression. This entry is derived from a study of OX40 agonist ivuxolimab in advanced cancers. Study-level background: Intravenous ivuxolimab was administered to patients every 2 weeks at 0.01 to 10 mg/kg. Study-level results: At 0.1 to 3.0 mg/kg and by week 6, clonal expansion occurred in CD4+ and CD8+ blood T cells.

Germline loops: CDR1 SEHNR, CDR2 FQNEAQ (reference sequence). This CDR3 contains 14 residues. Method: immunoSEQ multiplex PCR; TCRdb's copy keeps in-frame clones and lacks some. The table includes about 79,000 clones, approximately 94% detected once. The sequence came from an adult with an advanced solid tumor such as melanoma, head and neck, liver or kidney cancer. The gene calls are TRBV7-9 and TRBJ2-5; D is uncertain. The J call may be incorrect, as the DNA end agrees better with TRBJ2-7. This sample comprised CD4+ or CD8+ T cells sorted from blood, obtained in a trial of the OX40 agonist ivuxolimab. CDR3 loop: CASSLVPSPYEQYF. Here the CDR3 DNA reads TGTGCCAGCAGCTTAGTCCCTTCGCCCTACGAGCAGTACTTC.